One and the same sample provided the 27 T cell receptor beta chains below, sequenced in a study of T cell therapy after organ transplantation. The assay was immunoSEQ multiplex PCR, and TCRdb's table has in-frame clones only and misses some. This table holds around 1,200 clones, under 80% found once. The antigens for these receptors are not known. The sequencing used CD8+ T cells from blood, collected before autologous CMV-specific T cell therapy. Every receptor here comes from a human patient who had received a solid organ transplant and had CMV disease.

V gene TRBV7-9 combines with J gene TRBJ1-1, with TRBD1 matching 8 bases. This CDR3 is 15 amino acids long. V trimming: 4 bases; J trimming: 1 base; junction bases outside the gene matches: 5. The germline V gene encodes CDR1 SEHNR and CDR2 FQNEAQ (reference sequence). The CDR3 bases are TGTGCCAGCAGCTCCTCACAGGGGGGGAACACTGAAGCTTTCTTT. It specifies CASSSSQGGNTEAFF.

This clone was detected only a few times. The same CDR3 arises from other DNA sequences in this sample as well. The rearrangement joins TRBV28 to TRBJ1-5; maybe TRBD1 (6 bases). Trimming cost V 5 bases and J 1 base, with 15 bases left between them. This CDR3 is 16 amino acids long. Germline assignment: CDR1 MDHEN and CDR2 SYDVKM. The CDR3 DNA reads TGTGCCAGCAGTCCCGAGACAGGAAAGAGCAATCAGCCCCAGCATTTT. It encodes CASSPETGKSNQPQHF.

The J gene is TRBJ2-7, the V gene TRBV5-4; a weak D match, TRBD2 (5 bases). Deletions cut 3 bases from V and 1 base from J, with 8 bases between. This CDR3 region has 13 residues. Germline V gene data show CDR1 as SGHNT and CDR2 as YYREEE (reference sequence). This CDR3 is CASSSGISYEQYF. The CDR3 DNA sequence: TGTGCCAGCAGCTCCGGGATATCCTACGAGCAGTACTTC.

V gene TRBV5-1 combines with J gene TRBJ2-7; the match to TRBD1 covers 9 bases. There are 14 residues in the CDR3. Germline CDR1 SGHRS, CDR2 YFSETQ. With V trimmed by 4 bases and J by 3 bases, 5 bases remained unmatched. CDR3: CASSGDREVYEQYF. As DNA, the CDR3 is TGCGCCAGCAGCGGGGACAGGGAGGTCTACGAGCAGTACTTC.

V and J are TRBV5-4 and TRBJ2-7, with D possibly being TRBD1 (5 bases). The V end lost 1 base, the J end lost 4 bases, and 12 bases lay between the germline ends. CDR3 length: 14 amino acids. Germline V gives CDR1 SGHNT, CDR2 YYREEE (reference sequence). CDR3 region: CASSLRGRQYEQYF. The CDR3 DNA reads TGTGCCAGCAGCTTGAGGGGTCGCCAGTACGAGCAGTACTTC.

The chain uses TRBV7-2 and TRBJ2-5, with a tentative D call TRBD1 (6 bases). The CDR3 has 13 amino acids. Per the germline V gene, CDR1 is SGHTA and CDR2 is FQGNSA. Trimming left V 6 bases short and J 2 bases short, with 10 bases between. This CDR3 reads CASRTGMQETQYF. CDR3 DNA: TGTGCCAGCAGAACAGGGATGCAAGAGACCCAGTACTTC.

This clone has a handful of counts. V usage is TRBV11-3 and J usage is TRBJ1-6; no reliable D call. This CDR3 has 13 amino acids. CDR1 and CDR2 from the germline V gene are SGHNT and YENEEA. V was clipped by 5 bases and J by 8 bases, with 10 bases between them. CDR3 in amino acids: CASSKERYSPLHF. The CDR3 bases are TGTGCCAGCAGCAAAGAGAGGTATTCACCCCTCCACTTT.

CDR3 residues: CASTSQGYYEQYF. CDR3 DNA: TGTGCCAGCACCTCCCAGGGGTACTACGAGCAGTACTTC. The chain uses TRBV6-5 and TRBJ2-7, with a tentative D call TRBD1 (6 bases). This CDR3 has 13 amino acids. V lost 7 bases and J lost 3, with 13 bases in between. Germline V gives CDR1 MNHEY, CDR2 SVGAGI.

In its sample, this clone was seen a few times. J is TRBJ1-1 and V is TRBV29-1; tentative D call: TRBD1 (6 bases). This CDR3 comprises 12 residues. Deletions cut 1 base from V and 4 bases from J, with 7 bases between. The germline V gene encodes CDR1 SQVTM and CDR2 ANQGSEA. DNA for the CDR3: TGCAGCGTTGAAGGCAGGGGCACTGAAGCTTTCTTT. This gives the protein CSVEGRGTEAFF.

The chain employs TRBV4-1 and TRBJ1-1; unclear D gene. The CDR3 is made up of 13 amino acids. Looked up from germline, CDR1 is MGHRA and CDR2 is YSYEKL. V was cut by 5 bases and J by 0 bases, with 7 bases left in between. The CDR3 DNA reads TGCGCCAGCAGCAATGTGATGAACACTGAAGCTTTCTTT. Protein: CASSNVMNTEAFF.

The rearrangement uses TRBV11-3 and TRBJ2-3; no clear D. CDR3 length equals 13 residues. Trimming left V 1 base short and J 3 bases short, with 5 bases between. The V gene's germline CDR1 is SGHNT and CDR2 YENEEA. The CDR3 loop is CASSLVTTDTQYF. DNA for the CDR3: TGTGCCAGCAGCTTAGTGACAACAGATACGCAGTATTTT.

This clone was recorded a few times. The chain uses TRBV4-1 and TRBJ1-2; the D gene is possibly TRBD1 (5 bases). The CDR3 has 16 residues. Trimming took off 1 base at V and 2 bases at J, with 14 bases between the two ends. Germline V gene lookup returns CDR1 MGHRA and CDR2 YSYEKL. The chain's CDR3 is CASSQVPGKDNYGYTF. In nucleotides, the CDR3 is TGCGCCAGCAGCCAAGTTCCAGGGAAGGACAACTATGGCTACACCTTC.

The rearrangement joins TRBV7-6 to TRBJ1-1; D uncertain. V was trimmed by 2 bases and J by 1 base, leaving 5 bases between them. Looked up from germline, CDR1 is SGHVS and CDR2 is FNYEAQ. The CDR3 has 13 residues. The CDR3: CASSLNTNTEAFF. The CDR3 nucleotides are TGTGCCAGCAGCTTAAACACGAACACTGAAGCTTTCTTT. Looking up the rest from reference TRBV7-6 and TRBJ1-1 gives the full variable domain: GAGVSQSPRYKVTKRGQDVALRCDPISGHVSLYWYRQALGQGPEFLTYFNYEAQQDKSGLPNDRFSAERPEGSISTLTIQRTEQRDSAMYRCASSLNTNTEAFFGQGTRLTVV.

V gene TRBV13 combines with J gene TRBJ2-7; tentative D call: TRBD1 (6 bases). Trimming stripped 6 bases from V and 4 bases from J, with 19 bases between. The CDR3 consists of 15 residues. CDR1 and CDR2 from the germline V gene are PRHDT and FYEKMQ (reference sequence). The CDR3 protein is CASSSGVEKGYEQYF. CDR3 DNA: TGTGCCAGCAGTTCAGGGGTAGAAAAGGGATACGAGCAGTACTTC.

As DNA, the CDR3 is TGTGCCAGCAGTGATAGACGGATAGGAGGCGTCGACACCGGGGAGCTGTTTTTT. Translating gives CASSDRRIGGVDTGELFF. This chain connects TRBV2 to TRBJ2-2; perhaps TRBD2 as D (5 bases). V dropped 3 bases and J dropped 3 bases, with 20 bases sitting between them. The CDR3 consists of 18 residues. From germline, CDR1 is SNHLY and CDR2 FYNNEI.

By proportion, this clone is large. The J gene is TRBJ2-7, the V gene TRBV5-4; D is ambiguous. Per germline, CDR1 SGHNT and CDR2 YYREEE (reference sequence). This CDR3 comprises 13 residues. Trimming shortened V by 4 bases and J by 1 base, and 9 bases separated the two germline ends. The CDR3 coding sequence is TGTGCCAGCAGCCCGGGCCTTTCCTACGAGCAGTACTTC. Protein product: CASSPGLSYEQYF.

This chain links TRBV4-2 with TRBJ2-5; D gene ambiguous. CDR3 length equals 15 residues. The germline V gene has CDR1 LGHNA and CDR2 YNFKEQ. V gave up 4 bases and J gave up 0 bases, with 12 bases separating them. CDR3 region: CASSRPTSYQETQYF. Here the CDR3 DNA reads TGTGCCAGCAGCCGGCCCACCTCGTACCAAGAGACCCAGTACTTC.

The genes are TRBV9 and TRBJ1-4; D uncertain. The CDR3 length is 13 residues. V shed 4 bases and J shed 8 bases, with 12 bases lying between them. CDR1 SGDLS and CDR2 YYNGEE come from the germline V gene. The CDR3 coding sequence is TGTGCCAGCAGCACCTTGGGGTTAGAAAAACTGTTTTTT. This gives the protein CASSTLGLEKLFF. The complete variable domain, with remaining parts taken from reference TRBV9 and TRBJ1-4, reads DSGVTQTPKHLITATGQRVTLRCSPRSGDLSVYWYQQSLDQGLQFLIQYYNGEERAKGNILERFSAQQFPDLHSELNLSSLELGDSALYFCASSTLGLEKLFFGSGTQLSVL.

This chain links TRBV6-6 with TRBJ2-5; D is undetermined. The germline V and J ends were trimmed by 7 bases and 3 bases, with 12 bases remaining between them. CDR3 length: 13 amino acids. The germline gives CDR1 MNHNY, CDR2 SVGAGI (reference sequence). CDR3 sequence: CASNGIVKETQYF. The DNA of the CDR3 is TGTGCCAGCAACGGCATTGTGAAAGAGACCCAGTACTTC.

The gene calls are TRBV29-1 and TRBJ2-1; possibly TRBD2 for D (7 bases). V shed 7 bases and J shed 3 bases, with 13 bases lying between them. The germline V gene encodes CDR1 SQVTM and CDR2 ANQGSEA. This CDR3 region has 13 residues. The CDR3 DNA follows: TGCAGCGGCTGGGAGGGGGGCTACAATGAGCAGTTCTTC. It specifies CSGWEGGYNEQFF.

This clone has just a few counts. The V call is TRBV7-9, the J call TRBJ2-7; D is possibly TRBD1 or TRBD2 (5 bases each). This CDR3 has 17 residues. V was cut by 1 base and J by 2 bases, with 18 bases left in between. Germline values: CDR1 SEHNR, CDR2 FQNEAQ (reference sequence). The chain's CDR3 is CASSLGRWGKVTYEQYF. The CDR3 DNA is TGTGCCAGCAGCTTAGGTCGGTGGGGGAAAGTGACCTACGAGCAGTACTTC.

This chain links TRBV19 with TRBJ2-1; maybe TRBD1 (6 bases). The V end lost 3 bases, the J end lost 3 bases, and 12 bases lay between the germline ends. The CDR3 has 15 amino acids. Germline V gene sequence: CDR1 LNHDA, CDR2 SQIVND (reference sequence). This chain's CDR3 is CASSIGRGGYNEQFF. The CDR3 DNA sequence: TGTGCCAGTAGTATTGGTAGAGGGGGCTACAATGAGCAGTTCTTC.

This clone has just a few counts. V is TRBV7-9 and J is TRBJ2-5; D is possibly TRBD1 (6 bases). This CDR3 spans 16 amino acids. V was shortened by 5 bases and J by 4 bases, with 20 bases between the two germline ends. CDR1 and CDR2 (germline): SEHNR, FQNEAQ (reference sequence). In DNA, the CDR3 is TGTGCCAGCAGCCCCATGGACAGAGAAGGAGGAGAGACCCAGTACTTC. It specifies CASSPMDREGGETQYF.

The rearrangement links TRBV5-4 to TRBJ2-7, with 13 positions matching TRBD2. Trimming took 4 bases from V and 3 from J; bases not matched to a gene: 4. CDR1 and CDR2 from the germline V gene are SGHNT and YYREEE (reference sequence). This CDR3 region has 15 residues. The CDR3 DNA sequence: TGTGCCAGCAGCCCGCGGACTAGCGGGAGCTACGAGCAGTACTTC. The encoded protein is CASSPRTSGSYEQYF.

This chain links TRBV19 with TRBJ2-5, with D unresolved. The J call is uncertain, as TRBJ2-7 better fits the DNA end. CDR1 and CDR2 (germline): LNHDA, SQIVND (reference sequence). The CDR3 spans 13 residues. The CDR3 region has the DNA TGTGCCAGTAGTTGGTCAAGCTCCTACGAGCAGTACTTC. Translation: CASSWSSSYEQYF.

The chain joins TRBV7-9 to TRBJ2-1; D ambiguous. Germline values: CDR1 SEHNR, CDR2 FQNEAQ (reference sequence). V lost 4 bases and J 3 bases, leaving 4 bases between the germline ends. The length of the CDR3 is 12 residues. In DNA form, the CDR3 reads TGTGCCAGCAGCTCATACTACAATGAGCAGTTCTTC. Translated, it gives CASSSYYNEQFF.

The chain is built from TRBV15 and TRBJ1-3; 9 bases are a match to TRBD1. After removal of 5 bases from V and 3 bases from J, the junction contained 14 bases not matched to a gene. The CDR3 consists of 18 residues. Per germline, CDR1 LNHNV and CDR2 YYDKDF (reference sequence). CDR3 loop: CATSSKRGQGFLGNTIYF. The CDR3 region has the DNA TGTGCCACCAGCTCAAAGAGGGGACAGGGCTTTCTTGGAAACACCATATATTTT.